This T cell receptor beta chain was captured in a study of T cells in Graves' hyperthyroidism and ophthalmopathy. The overall study: Before treatment of any kind, peripheral blood was taken at initial diagnosis.

This clonotype was found many times. Amplification yielded TCR beta CDR3 regions, with RNA transcripts as the source. Carried out on the TCR CDR3, a first-round RT-PCR used the HTBI primer set. TCRdb processed the multiplex PCR reads anew with MiXCR; each CDR3 protein has one entry. This sample carries 500,000 to 550,000 distinct CDR3 sequences, about 20% of them seen once, and the ten largest clones take 26%. CDR1 and CDR2 from the germline V gene are SGHDT and YYEEEE. V lost 4 bases and J lost 6, with 20 bases in between. CDR3 length equals 15 residues. Graves' hyperthyroidism without ophthalmopathy progression within 18 months was termed stable. Newly diagnosed hyperthyroidism, duration under 2 months, in patients aged 18 to 65. Uncontrolled infection, other autoimmune disease, pregnancy or lactation excluded patients.

The V and J genes are TRBV5-6 and TRBJ2-7; D might be TRBD1 or TRBD2, each matching 5 bases. This clonotype originated in a man younger than 35 with Graves' hyperthyroidism. Sequencing was performed on blood. The CDR3 is CASSLQGTATAEQYF. The DNA for the CDR3 is TGTGCCAGCAGCCTACAAGGGACGGCCACGGCCGAGCAGTACTTC.